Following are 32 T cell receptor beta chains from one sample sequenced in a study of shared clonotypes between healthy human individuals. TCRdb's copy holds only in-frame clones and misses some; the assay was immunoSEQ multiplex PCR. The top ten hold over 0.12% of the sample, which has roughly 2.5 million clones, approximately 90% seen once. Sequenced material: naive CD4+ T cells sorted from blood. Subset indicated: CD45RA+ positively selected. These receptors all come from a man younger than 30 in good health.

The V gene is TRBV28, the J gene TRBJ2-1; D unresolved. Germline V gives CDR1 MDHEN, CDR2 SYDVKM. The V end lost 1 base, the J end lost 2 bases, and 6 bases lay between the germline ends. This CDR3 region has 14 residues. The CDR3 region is CASSLSKTYNEQFF. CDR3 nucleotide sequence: TGTGCCAGCAGTTTATCTAAAACCTACAATGAGCAGTTCTTC.

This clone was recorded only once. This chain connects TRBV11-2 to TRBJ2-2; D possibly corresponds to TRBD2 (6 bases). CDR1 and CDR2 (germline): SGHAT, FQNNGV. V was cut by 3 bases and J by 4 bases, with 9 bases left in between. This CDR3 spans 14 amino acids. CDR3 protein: CASSLGTLTGELFF. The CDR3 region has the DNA TGTGCCAGCAGCTTGGGGACTCTCACCGGGGAGCTGTTTTTT.

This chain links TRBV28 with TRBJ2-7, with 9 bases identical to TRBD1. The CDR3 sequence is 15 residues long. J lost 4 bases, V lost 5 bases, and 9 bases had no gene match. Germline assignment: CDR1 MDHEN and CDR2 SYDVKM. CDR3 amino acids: CASSPGTGNRYEQYF. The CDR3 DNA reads TGTGCCAGCAGTCCAGGGACAGGGAATCGGTACGAGCAGTACTTC.

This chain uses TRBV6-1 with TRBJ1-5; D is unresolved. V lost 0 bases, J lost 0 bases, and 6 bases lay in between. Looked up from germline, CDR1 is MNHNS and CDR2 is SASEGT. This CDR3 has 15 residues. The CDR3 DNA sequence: TGTGCCAGCAGTGAAGCGTCCGATAGCAATCAGCCCCAGCATTTT. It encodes CASSEASDSNQPQHF.

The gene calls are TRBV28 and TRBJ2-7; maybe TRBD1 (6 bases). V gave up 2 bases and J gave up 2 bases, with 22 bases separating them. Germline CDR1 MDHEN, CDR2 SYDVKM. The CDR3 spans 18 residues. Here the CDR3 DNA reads TGTGCCAGCAGTTTAGCCCCCTTCCCCAGGGGATCCACCTACGAGCAGTACTTC. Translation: CASSLAPFPRGSTYEQYF.

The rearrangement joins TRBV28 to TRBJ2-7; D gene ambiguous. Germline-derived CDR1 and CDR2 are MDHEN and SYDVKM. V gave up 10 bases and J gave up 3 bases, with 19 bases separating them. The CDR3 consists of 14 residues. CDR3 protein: CATGLGHIDYEQYF. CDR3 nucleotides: TGTGCCACCGGGTTGGGCCACATAGACTACGAGCAGTACTTC.

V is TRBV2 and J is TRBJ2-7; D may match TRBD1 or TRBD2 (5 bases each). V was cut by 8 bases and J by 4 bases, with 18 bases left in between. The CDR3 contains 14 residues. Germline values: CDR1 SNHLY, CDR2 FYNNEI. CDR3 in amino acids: CASGRLSGLYEQYF. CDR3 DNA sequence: TGTGCCAGCGGGAGACTCTCAGGGTTGTACGAGCAGTACTTC.

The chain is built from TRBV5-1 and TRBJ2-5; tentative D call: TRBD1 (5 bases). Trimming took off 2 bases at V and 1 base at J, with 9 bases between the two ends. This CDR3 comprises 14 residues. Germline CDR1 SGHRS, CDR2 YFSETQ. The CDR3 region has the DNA TGCGCCAGCAGCTTAGGGGATTTCCAAGAGACCCAGTACTTC. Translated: CASSLGDFQETQYF.

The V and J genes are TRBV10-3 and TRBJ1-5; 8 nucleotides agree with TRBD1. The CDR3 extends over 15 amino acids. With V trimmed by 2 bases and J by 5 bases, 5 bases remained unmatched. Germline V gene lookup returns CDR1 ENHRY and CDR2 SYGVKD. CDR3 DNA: TGTGCCATCAGTGAGGGACAGGGCGAATATCAGCCCCAGCATTTT. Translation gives CAISEGQGEYQPQHF.

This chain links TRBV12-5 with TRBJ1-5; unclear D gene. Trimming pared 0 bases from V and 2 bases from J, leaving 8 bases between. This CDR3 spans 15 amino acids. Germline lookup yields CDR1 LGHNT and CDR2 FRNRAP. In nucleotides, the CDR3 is TGTGCTAGTGGTTTGGTAGAGTCAGGCAATCAGCCCCAGCATTTT. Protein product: CASGLVESGNQPQHF. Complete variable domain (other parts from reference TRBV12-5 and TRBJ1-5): DARVTQTPRHKVTEMGQEVTMRCQPILGHNTVFWYRQTMMQGLELLAYFRNRAPLDDSGMPKDRFSAEMPDATLATLKIQPSEPRDSAVYFCASGLVESGNQPQHFGDGTRLSIL.

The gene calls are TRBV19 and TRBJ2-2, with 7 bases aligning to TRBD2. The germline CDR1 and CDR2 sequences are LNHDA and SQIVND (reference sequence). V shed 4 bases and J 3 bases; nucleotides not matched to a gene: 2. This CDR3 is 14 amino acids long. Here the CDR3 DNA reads TGTGCCAGTAGTACACGGGGGGACACCGGGGAGCTGTTTTTT. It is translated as CASSTRGDTGELFF.

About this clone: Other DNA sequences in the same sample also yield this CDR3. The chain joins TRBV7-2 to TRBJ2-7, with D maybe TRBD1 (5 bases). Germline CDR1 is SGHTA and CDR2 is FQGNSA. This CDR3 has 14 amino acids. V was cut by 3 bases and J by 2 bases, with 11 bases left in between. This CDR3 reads CASSLGAGPYEQYF. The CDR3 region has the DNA TGTGCCAGCAGCTTGGGCGCAGGGCCCTACGAGCAGTACTTC. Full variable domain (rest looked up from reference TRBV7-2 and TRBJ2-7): GAGVSQSPSNKVTEKGKDVELRCDPISGHTALYWYRQSLGQGLEFLIYFQGNSAPDKSGLPSDRFSAERTGGSVSTLTIQRTQQEDSAVYLCASSLGAGPYEQYFGPGTRLTVT.

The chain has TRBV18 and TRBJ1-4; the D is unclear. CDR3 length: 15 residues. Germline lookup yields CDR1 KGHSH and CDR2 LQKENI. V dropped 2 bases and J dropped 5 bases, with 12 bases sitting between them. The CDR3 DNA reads TGTGCCAGCTCACCAGGGATCTCAGAAAATGAAAAACTGTTTTTT. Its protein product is CASSPGISENEKLFF. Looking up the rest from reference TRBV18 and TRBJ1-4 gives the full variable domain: NAGVMQNPRHLVRRRGQEARLRCSPMKGHSHVYWYRQLPEEGLKFMVYLQKENIIDESGMPKERFSAEFPKEGPSILRIQQVVRGDSAAYFCASSPGISENEKLFFGSGTQLSVL.

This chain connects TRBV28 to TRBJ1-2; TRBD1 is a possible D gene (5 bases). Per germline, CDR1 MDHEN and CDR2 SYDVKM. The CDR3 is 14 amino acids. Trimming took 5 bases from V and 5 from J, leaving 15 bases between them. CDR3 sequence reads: CASSTQTDLYGYTF. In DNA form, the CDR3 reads TGTGCCAGCAGTACACAGACAGATTTATATGGCTACACCTTC.

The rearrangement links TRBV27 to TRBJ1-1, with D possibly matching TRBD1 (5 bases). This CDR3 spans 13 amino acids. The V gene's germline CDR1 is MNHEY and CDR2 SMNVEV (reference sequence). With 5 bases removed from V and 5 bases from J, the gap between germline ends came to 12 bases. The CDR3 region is CASSGTVGTEAFF. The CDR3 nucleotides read TGTGCCAGCAGTGGGACGGTAGGAACTGAAGCTTTCTTT.

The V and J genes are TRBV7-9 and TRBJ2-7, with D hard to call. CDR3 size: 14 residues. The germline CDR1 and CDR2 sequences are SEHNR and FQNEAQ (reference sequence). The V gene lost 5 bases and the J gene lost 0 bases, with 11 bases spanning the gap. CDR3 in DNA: TGTGCCAGCAGCCCCGGCGGCTACTCCTACGAGCAGTACTTC. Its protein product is CASSPGGYSYEQYF.

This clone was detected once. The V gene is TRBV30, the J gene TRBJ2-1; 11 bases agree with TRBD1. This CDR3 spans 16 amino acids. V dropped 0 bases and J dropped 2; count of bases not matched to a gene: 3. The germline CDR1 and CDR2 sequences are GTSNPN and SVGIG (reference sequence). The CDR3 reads CAWSVMGQGAYNEQFF. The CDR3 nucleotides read TGTGCCTGGAGTGTAATGGGACAGGGGGCCTACAATGAGCAGTTCTTC. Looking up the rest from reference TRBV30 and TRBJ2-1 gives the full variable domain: SQTIHQWPATLVQPVGSPLSLECTVEGTSNPNLYWYRQAAGRGLQLLFYSVGIGQISSEVPQNLSASRPQDRQFILSSKKLLLSDSGFYLCAWSVMGQGAYNEQFFGPGTRLTVL.

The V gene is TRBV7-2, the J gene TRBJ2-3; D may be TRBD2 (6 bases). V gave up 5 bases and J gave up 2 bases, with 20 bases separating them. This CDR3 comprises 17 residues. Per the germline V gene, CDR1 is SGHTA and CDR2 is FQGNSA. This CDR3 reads CASSKTPLALSTDTQYF. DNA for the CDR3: TGTGCCAGCAGCAAAACCCCACTAGCCTTATCCACAGATACGCAGTATTTT.

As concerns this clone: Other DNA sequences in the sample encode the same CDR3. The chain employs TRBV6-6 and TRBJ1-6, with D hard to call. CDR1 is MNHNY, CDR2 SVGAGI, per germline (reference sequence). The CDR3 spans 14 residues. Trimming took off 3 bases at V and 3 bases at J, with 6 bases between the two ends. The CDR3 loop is CASSYSDYNSPLHF. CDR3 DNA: TGTGCCAGCAGTTATAGCGACTATAATTCACCCCTCCACTTT.

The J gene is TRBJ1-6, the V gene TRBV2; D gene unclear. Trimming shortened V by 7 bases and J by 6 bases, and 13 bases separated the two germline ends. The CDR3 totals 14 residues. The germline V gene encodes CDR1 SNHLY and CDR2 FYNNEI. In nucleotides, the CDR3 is TGTGCCAGCATTCCCGGGGATCTTAATTCACCCCTCCACTTT. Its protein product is CASIPGDLNSPLHF.

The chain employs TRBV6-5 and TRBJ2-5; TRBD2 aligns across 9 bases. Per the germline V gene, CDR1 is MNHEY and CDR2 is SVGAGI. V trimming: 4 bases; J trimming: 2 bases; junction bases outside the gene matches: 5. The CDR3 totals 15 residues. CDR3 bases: TGTGCCAGCAGTTCTAATAGCGGGGGACAAGAGACCCAGTACTTC. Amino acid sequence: CASSSNSGGQETQYF.

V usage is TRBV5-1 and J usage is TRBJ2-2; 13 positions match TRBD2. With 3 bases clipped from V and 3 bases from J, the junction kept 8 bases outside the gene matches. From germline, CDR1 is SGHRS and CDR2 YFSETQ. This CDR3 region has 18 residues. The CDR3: CASSWTGTSGDYTGELFF. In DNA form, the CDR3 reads TGCGCCAGCAGCTGGACAGGGACTAGCGGGGATTACACCGGGGAGCTGTTTTTT.

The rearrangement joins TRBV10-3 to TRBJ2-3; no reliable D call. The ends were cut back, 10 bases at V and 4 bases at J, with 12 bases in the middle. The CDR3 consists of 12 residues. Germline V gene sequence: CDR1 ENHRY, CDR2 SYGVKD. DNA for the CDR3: TGTGCCACCACCCATCTTGCAGATACGCAGTATTTT. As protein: CATTHLADTQYF.

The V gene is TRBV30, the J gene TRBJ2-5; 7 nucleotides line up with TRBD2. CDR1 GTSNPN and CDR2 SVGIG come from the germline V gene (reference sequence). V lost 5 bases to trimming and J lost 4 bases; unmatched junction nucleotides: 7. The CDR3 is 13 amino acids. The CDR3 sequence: CAWGGGVRETQYF. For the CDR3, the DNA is TGTGCCTGGGGGGGAGGGGTCCGAGAGACCCAGTACTTC. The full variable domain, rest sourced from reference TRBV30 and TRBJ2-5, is SQTIHQWPATLVQPVGSPLSLECTVEGTSNPNLYWYRQAAGRGLQLLFYSVGIGQISSEVPQNLSASRPQDRQFILSSKKLLLSDSGFYLCAWGGGVRETQYFGPGTRLLVL.

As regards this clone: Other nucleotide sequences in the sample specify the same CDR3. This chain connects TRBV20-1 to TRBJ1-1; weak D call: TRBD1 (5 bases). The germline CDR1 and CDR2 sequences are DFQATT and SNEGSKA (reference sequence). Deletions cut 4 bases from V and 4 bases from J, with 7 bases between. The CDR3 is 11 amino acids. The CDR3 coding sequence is TGCAGTGCTATTAGGGGCACTGAAGCTTTCTTT. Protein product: CSAIRGTEAFF.

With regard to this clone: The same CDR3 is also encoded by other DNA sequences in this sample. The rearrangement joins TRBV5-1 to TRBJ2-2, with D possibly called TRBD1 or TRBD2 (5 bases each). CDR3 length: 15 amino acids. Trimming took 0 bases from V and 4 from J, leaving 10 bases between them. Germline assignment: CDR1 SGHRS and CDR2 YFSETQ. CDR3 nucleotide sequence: TGCGCCAGCAGCTTGGTGGCTGGGGGCACCGGGGAGCTGTTTTTT. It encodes CASSLVAGGTGELFF.

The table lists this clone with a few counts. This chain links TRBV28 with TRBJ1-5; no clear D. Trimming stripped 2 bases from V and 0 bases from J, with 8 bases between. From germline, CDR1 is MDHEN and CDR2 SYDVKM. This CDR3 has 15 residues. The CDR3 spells CASSLGGLSNQPQHF. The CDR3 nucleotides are TGTGCCAGCAGTTTAGGAGGGCTTAGCAATCAGCCCCAGCATTTT.

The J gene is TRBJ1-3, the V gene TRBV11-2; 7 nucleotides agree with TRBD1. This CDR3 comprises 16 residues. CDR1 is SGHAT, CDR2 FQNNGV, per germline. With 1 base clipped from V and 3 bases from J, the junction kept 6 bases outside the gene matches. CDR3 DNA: TGTGCCAGCAGCTTAGCCCAGACAGGGAGTGGAAACACCATATATTTT. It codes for CASSLAQTGSGNTIYF.

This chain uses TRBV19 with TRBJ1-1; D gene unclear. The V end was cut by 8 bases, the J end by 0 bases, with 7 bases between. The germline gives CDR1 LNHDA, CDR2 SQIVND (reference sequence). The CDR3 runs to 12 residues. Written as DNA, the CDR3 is TGTGCCAGTGGGCTCCTGAACACTGAAGCTTTCTTT. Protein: CASGLLNTEAFF.

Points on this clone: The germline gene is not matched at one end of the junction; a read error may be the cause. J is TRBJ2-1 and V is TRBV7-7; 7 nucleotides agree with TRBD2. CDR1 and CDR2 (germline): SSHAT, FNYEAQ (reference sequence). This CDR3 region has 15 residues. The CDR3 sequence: CASSPNSGAYNEQFF. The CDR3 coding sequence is TGTGCTAGCAGCCCGAACAGCGGGGCCTACAATGAGCAGTTCTTC.

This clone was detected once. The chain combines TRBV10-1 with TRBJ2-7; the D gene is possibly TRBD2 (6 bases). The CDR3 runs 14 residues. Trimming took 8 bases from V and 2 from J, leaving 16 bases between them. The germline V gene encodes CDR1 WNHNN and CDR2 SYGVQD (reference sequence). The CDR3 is CASPGVAATYEQYF. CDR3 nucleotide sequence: TGCGCCAGCCCGGGGGTAGCGGCAACCTACGAGCAGTACTTC.

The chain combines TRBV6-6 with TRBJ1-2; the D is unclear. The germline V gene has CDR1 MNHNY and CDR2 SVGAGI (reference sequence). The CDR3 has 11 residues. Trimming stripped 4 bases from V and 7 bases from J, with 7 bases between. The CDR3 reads CASSSRAGYTF. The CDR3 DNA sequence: TGTGCCAGCAGTTCCCGGGCTGGCTACACCTTC.